A selection of T cell receptor beta chains follows, all from one sample in a study of OX40 agonist ivuxolimab in advanced cancers. The repertoire was sequenced with immunoSEQ multiplex PCR; TCRdb's copy has only in-frame clones and lacks some. Seen here are over 25,000 clones, roughly 85% observed once, and the top ten hold around 50%. Sequencing used CD4+ or CD8+ T cells sorted from blood, obtained in a trial of the OX40 agonist ivuxolimab. These receptors all come from an adult with an advanced solid tumor such as melanoma, head and neck, liver or kidney cancer. Each CDR3 is given with its conserved first and last residue. A D gene is named only where the DNA matches it firmly. Only part of the rows carry a size: once, few, many, or a class if the clone is expanded.

v_gene: TRBV30; j_gene: TRBJ2-6; d_gene: -; abundance: once; CDR3nt: TGTGCCTGGAGTTTACAGGGTACTGGGGCCAACGTCCTGACTTTC; CDR3aa: CAWSLQGTGANVLTF
v_gene: TRBV6-6; j_gene: TRBJ1-2; d_gene: TRBD1; abundance: -; CDR3nt: TGTGCCAGCAGTTTTCCACAGGGGGGCCCCAACTATGGCTACACCTTC; CDR3aa: CASSFPQGGPNYGYTF
v_gene: TRBV29-1; j_gene: TRBJ2-3; d_gene: -; abundance: once; CDR3nt: TGCAGCGTTGAAGTAGATACGCAGTATTTT; CDR3aa: CSVEVDTQYF
v_gene: TRBV5-5; j_gene: TRBJ2-7; d_gene: -; abundance: -; CDR3nt: TGTGCCAGCAGCGAGACAGACTACGAGCAGTACTTC; CDR3aa: CASSETDYEQYF
v_gene: TRBV4-1; j_gene: TRBJ2-7; d_gene: -; abundance: once; CDR3nt: TGCGCCAGCAGTCCTACAACTCCTCACCCTCCCTACGAGCAGTACTTC; CDR3aa: CASSPTTPHPPYEQYF
v_gene: TRBV27; j_gene: TRBJ2-3; d_gene: -; abundance: -; CDR3nt: TGTGCCAGCAGTTTGGGGAGTGGCGCAGATACGCAGTATTTT; CDR3aa: CASSLGSGADTQYF
v_gene: TRBV27; j_gene: TRBJ1-2; d_gene: TRBD1; abundance: -; CDR3nt: TGTGCCAGCAGCCCAGTAGGACAGGGGGCCTATGGCTACACCTTC; CDR3aa: CASSPVGQGAYGYTF
v_gene: TRBV5-4; j_gene: TRBJ2-7; d_gene: -; abundance: -; CDR3nt: TGTGCCAGCAGCTTGGGGGTAGAGGGGCATTACTCCTACGAGCAGTACTTC; CDR3aa: CASSLGVEGHYSYEQYF
v_gene: TRBV6-6; j_gene: TRBJ2-2; d_gene: -; abundance: -; CDR3nt: TGTGCCAGCAGTTACTCAGACCCGGGGTCTGGGGAGCTGTTTTTT; CDR3aa: CASSYSDPGSGELFF
v_gene: TRBV9; j_gene: TRBJ2-7; d_gene: TRBD2; abundance: -; CDR3nt: TGTGCCAGCAGCCCATCGGGAGGGGGCTCCTACGAGCAGTACTTC; CDR3aa: CASSPSGGGSYEQYF
v_gene: TRBV7-9; j_gene: TRBJ2-5; d_gene: TRBD1; abundance: -; CDR3nt: TGTGCCAGCAGCCCTCCCTCAGGGGGCAGGGAGACCCAGTACTTC; CDR3aa: CASSPPSGGRETQYF
v_gene: TRBV4-2; j_gene: TRBJ1-4; d_gene: -; abundance: once; CDR3nt: TGTGCCAGCAGCCAAGAGTTGTTTGGACAGCTCATTGCAACTAATGAAAAACTGTTTTTT; CDR3aa: CASSQELFGQLIATNEKLFF
v_gene: TRBV28; j_gene: TRBJ2-5; d_gene: -; abundance: -; CDR3nt: TGTGCCAGCAGTCCCATTGGGGCGCCCCAAGAGACCCAGTACTTC; CDR3aa: CASSPIGAPQETQYF
v_gene: TRBV4-2; j_gene: TRBJ2-3; d_gene: -; abundance: -; CDR3nt: TGTGCCAGCAGCCAAGATAGGGACAATTGGGATACGCAGTATTTT; CDR3aa: CASSQDRDNWDTQYF
v_gene: TRBV27; j_gene: TRBJ2-7; d_gene: -; abundance: -; CDR3nt: TGTGCCAGCAGTTTACGGGGATACGGGCCCTACGAGCAGTACTTC; CDR3aa: CASSLRGYGPYEQYF
v_gene: TRBV28; j_gene: TRBJ1-3; d_gene: TRBD1; abundance: -; CDR3nt: TGTGCCAGCAGCCCAACAGGGGGAGCAGGAAACACCATATATTTT; CDR3aa: CASSPTGGAGNTIYF
v_gene: TRBV7-6; j_gene: TRBJ2-5; d_gene: TRBD2; abundance: -; CDR3nt: TGTGCCAGCAGCTTGACTAGCGGGGAGGGGGAGACCCAGTACTTC; CDR3aa: CASSLTSGEGETQYF
v_gene: TRBV19; j_gene: TRBJ2-3; d_gene: -; abundance: -; CDR3nt: TGTGCCAGTAGTATTTACTCGTTTTCACAAACAGATACGCAGTATTTT; CDR3aa: CASSIYSFSQTDTQYF
v_gene: TRBV7-6; j_gene: TRBJ2-3; d_gene: TRBD2; abundance: -; CDR3nt: TGTGCCAGCAGCTTAGAACTAGCGGGGGGGCGAAGCACAGATACGCAGTATTTT; CDR3aa: CASSLELAGGRSTDTQYF
v_gene: TRBV28; j_gene: TRBJ2-5; d_gene: TRBD1; abundance: -; CDR3nt: TGTGCCAGCAGTTTTGACGGGACAGGGGGCGGTGAGACCCAGTACTTC; CDR3aa: CASSFDGTGGGETQYF
v_gene: TRBV6-1; j_gene: TRBJ2-2; d_gene: -; abundance: -; CDR3nt: TGTGCCAGCAGTGAAAATAAAGGGGTTCCCGGGGAGCTGTTTTTT; CDR3aa: CASSENKGVPGELFF
v_gene: TRBV15; j_gene: TRBJ1-2; d_gene: -; abundance: few; CDR3nt: TGTGCCACCAGTTGGGCGGGGGGCTACACCTTC; CDR3aa: CATSWAGGYTF
v_gene: TRBV27; j_gene: TRBJ1-5; d_gene: -; abundance: -; CDR3nt: TGTGTCAGCAGACCGGGGCACACTGAAAATCAGCCCCAGCATTTT; CDR3aa: CVSRPGHTENQPQHF
v_gene: TRBV4-1; j_gene: TRBJ2-3; d_gene: TRBD2; abundance: -; CDR3nt: TGCGCCAGCAGCCAAGTACTAGCGGGGGCGGATACGCAGTATTTT; CDR3aa: CASSQVLAGADTQYF
v_gene: TRBV2; j_gene: TRBJ2-5; d_gene: TRBD1; abundance: once; CDR3nt: TGTGCCAGCAGTGAATTGACAGGGCTTCAAGAGACCCAGTACTTC; CDR3aa: CASSELTGLQETQYF
v_gene: TRBV6-1; j_gene: TRBJ2-4; d_gene: TRBD1; abundance: -; CDR3nt: TGTGCCAGCAGTCCTGGTGTACAGGGGGCCATTCAGTACTTC; CDR3aa: CASSPGVQGAIQYF
v_gene: TRBV9; j_gene: TRBJ1-2; d_gene: -; abundance: once; CDR3nt: TGTGCCAGCAGCGATGGGCTACGGCAGGTCGCTAACTATGGCTACACCTTC; CDR3aa: CASSDGLRQVANYGYTF
v_gene: TRBV23-1; j_gene: TRBJ1-1; d_gene: TRBD1; abundance: -; CDR3nt: TGCGCCAGCCGTCCACACAGGGGGCTAGGAAATCCCGCTGAAGCTTTCTTT; CDR3aa: CASRPHRGLGNPAEAFF
v_gene: TRBV7-2; j_gene: TRBJ2-1; d_gene: -; abundance: -; CDR3nt: TGTGCCAGCTGGGGGTCCTACAATGAGCAGTTCTTC; CDR3aa: CASWGSYNEQFF
v_gene: TRBV29-1; j_gene: TRBJ1-1; d_gene: -; abundance: -; CDR3nt: TGCAGCGTTGACTTGGCTGAAGCTTTCTTT; CDR3aa: CSVDLAEAFF
v_gene: TRBV28; j_gene: TRBJ1-4; d_gene: -; abundance: -; CDR3nt: TGTGCCAGCAGCTCCCAGGTTGCAACTAATGAAAAACTGTTTTTT; CDR3aa: CASSSQVATNEKLFF
v_gene: TRBV18; j_gene: TRBJ2-5; d_gene: TRBD1; abundance: -; CDR3nt: TGTGCCAGCTCACCACGGGACAGGTCCCAAGAGACCCAGTACTTC; CDR3aa: CASSPRDRSQETQYF
v_gene: TRBV20-1; j_gene: TRBJ2-7; d_gene: -; abundance: -; CDR3nt: TGCAGTGCTAACGAGCAGTACTTC; CDR3aa: CSANEQYF
v_gene: TRBV10-3; j_gene: TRBJ2-1; d_gene: -; abundance: -; CDR3nt: TGTGCCATCAAAGGAGCAGGGCGCAGGAATGAGCAGTTCTTC; CDR3aa: CAIKGAGRRNEQFF
v_gene: TRBV7-5; j_gene: TRBJ2-5; d_gene: -; abundance: -; CDR3nt: TGTGCCAGCAGCTCGACCCCAGGGGAGACCCAGTACTTC; CDR3aa: CASSSTPGETQYF
v_gene: TRBV9; j_gene: TRBJ2-3; d_gene: -; abundance: once; CDR3nt: TGTGCCAGCAGCGCTCCTGGGGAGGCAGCGGGCACAGATACGCAGTATTTT; CDR3aa: CASSAPGEAAGTDTQYF
v_gene: TRBV27; j_gene: TRBJ2-4; d_gene: -; abundance: -; CDR3nt: TGTGCCAGCAGCCCTGGTCGGGGGATATGGAACATTCAGTACTTC; CDR3aa: CASSPGRGIWNIQYF
v_gene: TRBV6-6; j_gene: TRBJ1-1; d_gene: -; abundance: -; CDR3nt: TGTGCCAGCAGTAGTCTAATTTACGGACAGAACACTGAAGCTTTCTTT; CDR3aa: CASSSLIYGQNTEAFF
v_gene: TRBV2; j_gene: TRBJ2-7; d_gene: TRBD2; abundance: -; CDR3nt: TGTGCCAGCGCCATAGCTAGCGGGGGCGAGCAGTACTTC; CDR3aa: CASAIASGGEQYF
v_gene: TRBV4-3; j_gene: TRBJ2-2; d_gene: -; abundance: -; CDR3nt: TGCGCCAGCAGCCAATCGAGCCAGGGAATTTGGTCCGGGGAGCTGTTTTTT; CDR3aa: CASSQSSQGIWSGELFF
v_gene: TRBV27; j_gene: TRBJ2-2; d_gene: TRBD1; abundance: -; CDR3nt: TGTGCCAGCACCCCGGAAGGACAGGGTTTTCCCGGGGAGCTGTTTTTT; CDR3aa: CASTPEGQGFPGELFF
v_gene: TRBV6-6; j_gene: TRBJ1-2; d_gene: TRBD1; abundance: -; CDR3nt: TGTGCCAGCAGTTCGACAGGGGGATTGGGCTACACCTTC; CDR3aa: CASSSTGGLGYTF
v_gene: TRBV6-1; j_gene: TRBJ2-1; d_gene: TRBD1; abundance: -; CDR3nt: TGTGCCAGCAGTGAAGGGACAGGGGGCTACAATGAGCAGTTCTTC; CDR3aa: CASSEGTGGYNEQFF
v_gene: TRBV5-1; j_gene: TRBJ1-1; d_gene: TRBD1; abundance: -; CDR3nt: TGCGCCAGCAGGCAGGGACAGGAATCTTTCTTT; CDR3aa: CASRQGQESFF
v_gene: TRBV7-6; j_gene: TRBJ2-2; d_gene: TRBD2; abundance: -; CDR3nt: TGTGCCAGCAGCCCCTCATGGGTAGCGGGGGGGCCGGTCGGGGAGCTGTTTTTT; CDR3aa: CASSPSWVAGGPVGELFF
v_gene: TRBV7-6; j_gene: TRBJ2-3; d_gene: TRBD2; abundance: -; CDR3nt: TGTGCCAGCAGGGCCCGGGCGGGGGGGCTTGCAGATACGCAGTATTTT; CDR3aa: CASRARAGGLADTQYF
v_gene: TRBV28; j_gene: TRBJ1-5; d_gene: -; abundance: -; CDR3nt: TGTGCCAGCAGTTCAATAGGAGGGGTTCAGCCCCAGCATTTT; CDR3aa: CASSSIGGVQPQHF
v_gene: TRBV4-1; j_gene: TRBJ2-7; d_gene: -; abundance: -; CDR3nt: TGCGCCAGCAGCCAAGGTGCCGGGACGAGCTACGAGCAGTACTTC; CDR3aa: CASSQGAGTSYEQYF
v_gene: TRBV5-4; j_gene: TRBJ2-7; d_gene: TRBD1; abundance: -; CDR3nt: TGTGCCAGCAGCCAGACAGGGGCTGTCATCTACGAGCAGTACTTC; CDR3aa: CASSQTGAVIYEQYF
v_gene: TRBV19; j_gene: TRBJ1-5; d_gene: -; abundance: -; CDR3nt: TGTGCCAGTAGTATCCCGTATAGCAATCAGCCCCAGCATTTT; CDR3aa: CASSIPYSNQPQHF